The TCR beta chain described here comes from a study of cytomegalovirus exposure and HLA in healthy donors. The study, taken as a whole, reports: Judged likely to be a sequencing artifact was a cluster of highly shared sequence variants. At a 0.05 false discovery rate, a later analysis found roughly 17,000 TCR beta sequences to be associated with HLA alleles. Donor immune exposure was known only as CMV serostatus. Reportedly, fewer N-insertions than the approximately 690-donor mean appeared in an Asian-associated ancestry cluster in a later analysis.

13 Jbeta primers and 60 Vbeta primers were used for the PCR. Assay: immunoSEQ multiplex PCR; the TCRdb copy retains only in-frame clones and omits some. The sample contains 140,000 to 150,000 clones, under 70% of which appear only once. The sample holds one count of this clone. Its antigen is as yet unknown. The sequence was obtained from an older woman in good health and CMV-seronegative. Sequencing was done on a sample of PBMCs.

CDR3 in amino acids: CASRPNGGGYNEQFF. Written as DNA, the CDR3 is TGTGCCAGCAGGCCTAACGGGGGGGGTTATAATGAGCAGTTCTTC. The chain has TRBV7-2 and TRBJ2-1; TRBD2 agrees at 8 bases. The CDR3 consists of 15 residues. Per germline, CDR1 SGHTA and CDR2 FQGNSA. J lost 7 bases, V lost 6 bases, and 11 bases had no gene match.